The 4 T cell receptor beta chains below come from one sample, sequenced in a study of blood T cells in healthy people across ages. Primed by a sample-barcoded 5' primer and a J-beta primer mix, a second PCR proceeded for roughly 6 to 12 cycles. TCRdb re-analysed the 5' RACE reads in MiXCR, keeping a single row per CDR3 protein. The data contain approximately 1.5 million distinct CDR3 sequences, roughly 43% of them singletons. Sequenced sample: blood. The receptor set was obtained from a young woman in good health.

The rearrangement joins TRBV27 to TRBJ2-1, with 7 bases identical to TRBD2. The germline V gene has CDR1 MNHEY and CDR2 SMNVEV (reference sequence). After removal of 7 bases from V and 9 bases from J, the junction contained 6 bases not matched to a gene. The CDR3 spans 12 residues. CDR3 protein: CASIFPGGEQFF. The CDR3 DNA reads TGTGCCAGCATTTTCCCGGGGGGTGAGCAGTTCTTC.

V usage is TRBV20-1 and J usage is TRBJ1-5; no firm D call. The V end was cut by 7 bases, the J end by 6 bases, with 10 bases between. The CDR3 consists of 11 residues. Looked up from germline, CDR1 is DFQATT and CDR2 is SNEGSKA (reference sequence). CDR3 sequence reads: CSVAGSQPQHF. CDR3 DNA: TGCAGTGTCGCGGGTAGTCAGCCCCAGCATTTT.

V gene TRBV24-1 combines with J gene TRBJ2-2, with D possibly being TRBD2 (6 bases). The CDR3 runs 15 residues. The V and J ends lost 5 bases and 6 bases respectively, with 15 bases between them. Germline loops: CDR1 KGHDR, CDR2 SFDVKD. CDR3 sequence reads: CATSAGGIGAGELFF. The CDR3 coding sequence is TGTGCCACCAGTGCCGGCGGGATCGGGGCCGGGGAGCTGTTTTTT.

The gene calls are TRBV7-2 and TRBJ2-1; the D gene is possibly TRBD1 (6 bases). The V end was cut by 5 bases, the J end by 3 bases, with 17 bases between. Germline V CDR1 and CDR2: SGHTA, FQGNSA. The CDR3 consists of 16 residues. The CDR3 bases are TGTGCCAGCAGCGGTCGGACAGCGGATTACTACAATGAGCAGTTCTTC. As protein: CASSGRTADYYNEQFF.